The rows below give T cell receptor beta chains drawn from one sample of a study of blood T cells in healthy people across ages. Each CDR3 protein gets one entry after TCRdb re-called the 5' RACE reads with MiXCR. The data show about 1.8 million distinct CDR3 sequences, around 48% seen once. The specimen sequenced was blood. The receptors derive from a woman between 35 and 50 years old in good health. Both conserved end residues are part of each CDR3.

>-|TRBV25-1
CASRPEGRLPRYEQYF
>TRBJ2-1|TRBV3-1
CASSHSPSGYNEQFF
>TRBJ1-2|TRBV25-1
CASSPSTGSGYTF
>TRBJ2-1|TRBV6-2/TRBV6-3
CASSYSLSRGTYNEQFF
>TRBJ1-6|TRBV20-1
CSASATAPLHF
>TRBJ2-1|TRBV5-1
CASVDRESYNEQFF
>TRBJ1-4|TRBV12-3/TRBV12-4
CASSSTEKLFF
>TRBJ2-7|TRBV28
CASSLHRLYEQYF
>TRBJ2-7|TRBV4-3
CASSRARTPLDEQYF
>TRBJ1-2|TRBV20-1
CSGETAERVYGYTF
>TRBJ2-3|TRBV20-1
CSARRDSSTDTQYF
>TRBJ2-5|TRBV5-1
CASSIRDRETQYF
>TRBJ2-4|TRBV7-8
CASSLSTGEDIQYF
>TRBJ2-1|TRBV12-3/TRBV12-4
CASSSSGGDVQFF
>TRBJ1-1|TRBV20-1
CGARDIGTTEAFF
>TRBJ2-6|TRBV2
CASRADSDGANVLTF
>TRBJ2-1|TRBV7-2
CASSAGLTGTTEQFF
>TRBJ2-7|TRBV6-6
CASSYEGGIYEQYF
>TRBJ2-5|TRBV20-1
CSARTVGQGQETQYF
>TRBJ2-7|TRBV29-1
CSASGRGLYEQYF
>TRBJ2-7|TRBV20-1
CSAPRDRDYEQYF
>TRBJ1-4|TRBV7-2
CASSFLSGGTNEKLFF
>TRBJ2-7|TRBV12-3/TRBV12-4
CASSPPPSYEQYF
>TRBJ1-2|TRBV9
CASSVALGQKMYGYTF
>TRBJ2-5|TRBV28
CASSLPSGMSQETQYF
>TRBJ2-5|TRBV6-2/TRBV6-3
CASSYSGTAASTQYF
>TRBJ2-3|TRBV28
CAIANPGTDTQYF
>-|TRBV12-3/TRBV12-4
CASSHPSGGTYEQYF
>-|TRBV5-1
CASSLVSSGGSYNEQYF
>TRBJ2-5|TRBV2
CASTATSGAFQETQYF
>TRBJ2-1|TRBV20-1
CSVRSGTFYNEQFF
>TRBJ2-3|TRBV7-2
CASSLGVVTQYF
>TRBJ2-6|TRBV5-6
CASSLGSTGNSGANVLTF
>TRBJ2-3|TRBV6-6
CASSYASGVADTQYF
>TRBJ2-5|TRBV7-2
CASSLAEGWGEQYF
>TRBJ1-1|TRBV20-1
CSSRKTGRNTEAFF
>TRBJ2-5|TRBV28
CASSLGDRIETQYF
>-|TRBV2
CASSGQGGVQETQYF
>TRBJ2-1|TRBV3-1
CASSQGTSFHNEQFF
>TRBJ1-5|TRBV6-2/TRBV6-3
CASSYSRGGLNNQPQHF
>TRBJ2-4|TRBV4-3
CASSLPPRLAIAKNIQYF
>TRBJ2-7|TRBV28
CASSQTGSNIRYF
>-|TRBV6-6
CASSLPGQGENEQYF
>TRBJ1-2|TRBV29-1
CSVSGGTGGYTF
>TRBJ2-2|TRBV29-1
CSVATGELFF
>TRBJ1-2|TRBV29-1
CSVVEGWYGYTF
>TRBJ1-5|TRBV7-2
CASSQRSAGNQPQHF
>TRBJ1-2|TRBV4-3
CASSQLQGRLNGYTF
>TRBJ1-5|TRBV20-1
CSAREGRALSNQPQHF
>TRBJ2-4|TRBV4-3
CASSQDGNGGGEQYF
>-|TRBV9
CASSEGDGDEQYF
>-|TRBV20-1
CSSRLAGSSEQYF
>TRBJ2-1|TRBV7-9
CASSLLGNDNEQFF
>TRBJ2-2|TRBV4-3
CASSHQGASNTGELFF
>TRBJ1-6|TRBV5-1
CASRDRGLDDSPLHF
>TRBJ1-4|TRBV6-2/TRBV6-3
CASSYFEKLFF
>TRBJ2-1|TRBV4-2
CASSRSLGGGSYNEQFF
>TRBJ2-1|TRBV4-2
CASSPSSGGVYEQFF
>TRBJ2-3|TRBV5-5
CASYNPGVLGTQYF
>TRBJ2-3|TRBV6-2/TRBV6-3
CASSRPGPQTDTQYF